Below are 10 T cell receptor beta chains sequenced from a single sample in a study of blood T cells in healthy people across ages. Using a J-beta primer mix together with a sample-barcoded 5' primer, a second PCR was run for roughly 6 to 12 cycles. TCRdb re-called the 5' RACE reads through MiXCR, storing one row per CDR3 protein. The sample includes approximately 730,000 distinct CDR3 sequences, roughly 44% seen only once; the top ten take 20% to 25%. The sample taken for sequencing was blood. These receptors came from a woman in her sixties or seventies in good health.

The V gene is TRBV20-1, the J gene TRBJ2-5, with D perhaps assigned TRBD1 or TRBD2 (6 bases each). There are 13 residues in the CDR3. From germline, CDR1 is DFQATT and CDR2 SNEGSKA (reference sequence). The chain's CDR3 is CGVRGGRQETQYF. The CDR3, as DNA: TGCGGTGTGAGAGGGGGGAGGCAAGAGACCCAGTACTTC.

This clonotype was seen a handful of times. V usage is TRBV10-3 and J usage is TRBJ1-2; the match to TRBD1 covers 11 bases. The germline V gene has CDR1 ENHRY and CDR2 SYGVKD. With 8 bases clipped from V and 1 base from J, the junction kept 9 bases outside the gene matches. CDR3 length: 16 amino acids. This CDR3 reads CAISPGQGVNNYGYTF. In DNA form, the CDR3 reads TGTGCCATCTCACCGGGACAGGGGGTCAATAACTATGGCTACACCTTC.

This clonotype was picked up many times. The CDR3 DNA follows: TGTGCCAGCTCCTTAGCGGGCCCCTACAATGAGCAGTTCTTC. Protein sequence: CASSLAGPYNEQFF. V and J are TRBV11-2 and TRBJ2-1; 7 positions match TRBD2. Germline CDR1 SGHAT, CDR2 FQNNGV. The junction had 6 bases not matched to a gene; V was cut back by 8 bases and J by 2 bases. The CDR3 sequence is 14 residues long.

V usage is TRBV28 and J usage is TRBJ2-6, with unresolved D. V lost 10 bases and J lost 0, with 16 bases in between. Germline loops: CDR1 MDHEN, CDR2 SYDVKM. CDR3 length: 16 amino acids. CDR3 region: CATISSLGSGANVLTF. In DNA, the CDR3 is TGTGCCACCATAAGTTCCTTGGGCTCTGGGGCCAACGTCCTGACTTTC.

The rearrangement joins TRBV12-5 to TRBJ2-1, with unresolved D. CDR1 and CDR2 from the germline V gene are LGHNT and FRNRAP. The CDR3 spans 14 residues. Trimming took off 2 bases at V and 0 bases at J, with 5 bases between the two ends. The CDR3 DNA reads TGTGCTAGTGGTTTGACAGACTCCTACAATGAGCAGTTCTTC. Amino acid sequence: CASGLTDSYNEQFF.

This clonotype was counted a few times. The chain joins TRBV6-2 or TRBV6-3 to TRBJ2-1; 11 bases agree with TRBD2. V lost 4 bases and J lost 4; bases outside the gene matches: 3. Germline loops: CDR1 MNHEY, CDR2 SVGEGT. This CDR3 contains 15 residues. The CDR3 region has the DNA TGTGCCAGCAGTTCCCGACTAGCGGGGTACAATGAGCAGTTCTTC. This sequence encodes CASSSRLAGYNEQFF.

The V and J genes are TRBV11-2 and TRBJ2-1, with a possible D match to TRBD2 (6 bases). Germline V gives CDR1 SGHAT, CDR2 FQNNGV. V was trimmed by 5 bases and J by 3 bases, leaving 14 bases between them. This CDR3 comprises 15 residues. The CDR3 sequence is CASSHGSGFYNEQFF. The DNA for the CDR3 is TGTGCCAGCAGCCACGGGAGCGGCTTCTACAATGAGCAGTTCTTC. The entire variable domain, with the rest obtained from reference TRBV11-2 and TRBJ2-1, is as follows: EAGVAQSPRYKIIEKRQSVAFWCNPISGHATLYWYQQILGQGPKLLIQFQNNGVVDDSQLPKDRFSAERLKGVDSTLKIQPAKLEDSAVYLCASSHGSGFYNEQFFGPGTRLTVL.

The chain links TRBV5-1 to TRBJ2-7; the D is unclear. There are 13 residues in the CDR3. V was shortened by 0 bases and J by 3 bases, with 7 bases between the two germline ends. CDR1 is SGHRS and CDR2 is YFSETQ in the germline V gene. This CDR3 reads CASSLASVYEQYF. The DNA for the CDR3 is TGCGCCAGCAGCTTGGCAAGCGTCTACGAGCAGTACTTC.

As regards this clonotype: A read error may be the cause here, since a much bigger clone is one base away. This rearrangement joins TRBV5-5 to TRBJ2-7; 9 nucleotides line up with TRBD2. The J call may not be correct, given that the DNA end is closer to TRBJ2-5. In germline, CDR1 is SGHKS, CDR2 YYEKEE (reference sequence). The CDR3 totals 16 residues. The CDR3 reads CASSSIASGGRETQYF. CDR3 DNA: TGTGCCAGCAGCTCCATTGCCAGCGGGGGGCGAGAGACCCAGTACTTC.

This clonotype appeared many times. The genes are TRBV29-1 and TRBJ2-1; no reliable D call. This CDR3 is built from 13 residues. Germline CDR1 is SQVTM and CDR2 is ANQGSEA. The germline V and J ends were trimmed by 7 bases and 7 bases, with 17 bases remaining between them. CDR3 loop: CSGAFPYTNEQFF. Here the CDR3 DNA reads TGCAGCGGAGCTTTTCCCTATACAAATGAGCAGTTCTTC.